Below, 5 T cell receptor beta chains from the same sample are listed, as sequenced in a study of blood T cell repertoires in COVID-19. This table comes from immunoSEQ multiplex PCR, and its TCRdb copy is limited to in-frame clones, with some not included. The sample contains fewer than 250,000 clones, under 90% of which appear only once. The specimen was PBMCs or T cells enriched from blood (not recorded which). These receptors originate from a woman aged 40 to 50 who had been exposed to COVID-19.

In DNA, the CDR3 is TGTGCCAGCAGCCCTGTGGCTCAGGGCACGTACGAGCAGTACTTC. It yields the protein CASSPVAQGTYEQYF. The chain uses TRBV28 and TRBJ2-7, with D perhaps TRBD1 (5 bases). This CDR3 comprises 15 residues. Trimming left V 6 bases short and J 4 bases short, with 19 bases between. The germline V gene has CDR1 MDHEN and CDR2 SYDVKM.

V gene TRBV5-1 combines with J gene TRBJ1-1, with D unresolved. The CDR3 consists of 14 residues. The germline V and J ends were trimmed by 0 bases and 1 base, with 7 bases remaining between them. Germline V gene data show CDR1 as SGHRS and CDR2 as YFSETQ. CDR3 in amino acids: CASSLAAGNTEAFF. CDR3 in DNA: TGCGCCAGCAGCTTGGCCGCAGGGAACACTGAAGCTTTCTTT.

The chain employs TRBV7-3 and TRBJ2-5; D is perhaps TRBD1 (5 bases). The V gene lost 4 bases and the J gene lost 2 bases, with 8 bases spanning the gap. This CDR3 region has 13 residues. Germline CDR1 SGHTA, CDR2 FQGTGA. Here the CDR3 DNA reads TGTGCCAGCAGCTCGGACATGCAAGAGACCCAGTACTTC. Translated: CASSSDMQETQYF.

This clone was observed a single time. This chain joins TRBV19 and TRBJ2-4; possibly TRBD1 for D (8 bases). CDR1 LNHDA and CDR2 SQIVND come from the germline V gene (reference sequence). The CDR3 length is 16 residues. The germline V and J ends were trimmed by 3 bases and 0 bases, with 12 bases remaining between them. The CDR3 bases are TGTGCCAGTAGTATTACAGGGGGGGTAGCCAAAAACATTCAGTACTTC. It encodes CASSITGGVAKNIQYF.

CDR3 nucleotide sequence: TGTGCCAGCTCCCCCCACATGAACACTGAAGCTTTCTTT. This encodes CASSPHMNTEAFF. This sequence joins TRBV12-3 or TRBV12-4 and TRBJ1-1; D gene ambiguous. This CDR3 comprises 13 residues. The V and J ends lost 8 bases and 0 bases respectively, with 10 bases between them.